This T cell receptor (beta chain) was identified during a study of blood T cell repertoires in COVID-19. This CDR3 has 13 residues. Germline CDR1 is SGHRS and CDR2 is YFSETQ. Losses at the gene ends were 3 bases for V and 8 bases for J; bases not matched to a gene: 3. Some clones are missing from TCRdb's copy, which holds only in-frame ones; the method was immunoSEQ multiplex PCR. The table shows about 320,000 clones, with roughly 90% occurring only once. All enrollees were about 18 to 90 years old and from about 25 US areas. In Cohort 3, a recovered donor had either two negative PCRs, clearance, or symptom resolution.

The chain has TRBV5-1 and TRBJ2-4, with TRBD1 matching over 9 bases. The receptor's source is a man between 60 and 70 years old who had recovered from COVID-19. The sequencing input was PBMCs or T cells enriched from blood (not recorded which). The CDR3 reads CASSSDRGYIQYF. The DNA of the CDR3 is TGCGCCAGCAGCTCGGACAGGGGATACATTCAGTACTTC.